This T cell receptor beta chain was found in a study of monozygotic twins with inflammatory bowel disease. The CDR3 runs to 16 residues. Per germline, CDR1 SGHTA and CDR2 FQGNSA. As regards this clonotype: The antigen is unknown.

General study points: No difference was seen in repertoire similarity between concordant and discordant twins, possibly from limited power. Inverse Simpson values showed less TCRbeta diversity in IBD patients than in their healthy co-twins.

TCRdb re-called the 5' RACE reads and gives one entry per CDR3 protein, without DNA. This listing includes 150,000 to 200,000 distinct CDR3 sequences. Researchers collected over 2 ml of blood per donor. The sequence was obtained from a human donor with ulcerative colitis or Crohn's disease, or a healthy co-twin of an affected twin (not recorded which). The V call is TRBV7-2, the J call TRBJ2-1; TCRdb outputs TRBD2, but without DNA this stays unchecked. The specimen was blood. The CDR3: CASSLLAGGFYNEQFF.